This T cell receptor (beta chain) was sequenced for a study of blood T cell repertoires in COVID-19. The CDR3 has 11 amino acids. V was cut by 8 bases and J by 4 bases, with 8 bases left in between. This table comes from immunoSEQ multiplex PCR, and its TCRdb copy is limited to in-frame clones, with some not included. The sample carries about 180,000 clones, about 85% recorded once. The specimen sequenced was peripheral blood. The chain is built from TRBV12-3 or TRBV12-4 and TRBJ1-2; D possibly corresponds to TRBD1 (5 bases). This TCR was recovered from a woman aged 80 or over with acute or convalescent COVID-19. The CDR3 loop is CASAGIYGYTF. CDR3 DNA sequence: TGTGCCAGCGCAGGGATCTATGGCTACACCTTC.